The present TCR beta chain was sequenced within a study of T cells in Graves' hyperthyroidism and ophthalmopathy. Trimming cost V 7 bases and J 6 bases, with 15 bases left between them. The CDR3 has 14 amino acids. Per germline, CDR1 MNHNS and CDR2 SASEGT. TCR beta CDR3 sequences were amplified from RNA transcripts. HTBI primers drove first-round RT-PCR of the TCR CDR3. TCRdb redid the calling of the multiplex PCR reads with MiXCR, one entry per CDR3 protein. The repertoire holds hundreds of thousands of distinct CDR3 sequences, around 39% seen once, with around 9.3% in the top ten. The chain is built from TRBV6-1 and TRBJ1-4, with unresolved D. The sequence was collected from a man aged 18 to 30 with Graves' hyperthyroidism. The sequenced sample was blood. CDR3 residues: CASTRGDFHEKLFF. DNA for the CDR3: TGTGCCAGCACCCGTGGCGATTTTCATGAAAAACTGTTTTTT.